This is a list of T cell receptor beta chains from one sample in a study of blood T cell repertoires in COVID-19. Libraries were prepared by immunoSEQ multiplex PCR; TCRdb keeps only in-frame clonotypes and omits some of them. The sample contains about 200,000 clones, over 80% of which appear only once. Sequenced sample: peripheral blood. The receptors shown here come from a man between 60 and 75 years old with COVID-19, enrolled during active disease. The CDR3 runs from the conserved cysteine through the conserved F or W. The order of the fields is V gene, clone size, D gene, J gene, CDR3 protein, CDR3 DNA. D genes are given only for firm matches. Clone size is stated in some rows and not others, as once, few, many or a class when expanded.

>TRBV18|few|.|TRBJ1-6
CASSPGLLQNSPLHF
TGTGCCAGCTCACCCGGACTTTTACAGAATTCACCCCTCCACTTT
>TRBV2|.|TRBD1|TRBJ2-7
CASSSDRAAYEQYF
TGTGCCAGCAGTTCGGACAGGGCGGCCTACGAGCAGTACTTC
>TRBV6-6|.|.|TRBJ1-1
CASSYEENEAFF
TGTGCCAGCAGTTACGAGGAAAATGAAGCTTTCTTT
>TRBV9|.|.|TRBJ2-5
CASSVGVRGEGTQYF
TGTGCCAGCAGCGTAGGGGTTAGGGGGGAGGGGACCCAGTACTTC
>TRBV5-1|.|TRBD2|TRBJ2-7
CASSFGGTNSYEQYF
TGCGCCAGCAGCTTTGGAGGGACTAACTCCTACGAGCAGTACTTC
>TRBV13|.|.|TRBJ1-1
CASSSLGGLNTEAFF
TGTGCCAGCAGCAGTCTCGGGGGGCTTAATACTGAAGCTTTCTTT
>TRBV10-3|.|TRBD1|TRBJ1-1
CAIRGRGDTEAFF
TGTGCCATCAGGGGCAGGGGGGACACTGAAGCTTTCTTT
>TRBV10-1|.|.|TRBJ1-4
CASSEKGGYEKLFF
TGCGCCAGCAGTGAAAAGGGGGGGTATGAAAAACTGTTTTTT
>TRBV27|.|.|TRBJ2-7
CASSQTGYEQYF
TGTGCCAGCAGTCAGACAGGCTACGAGCAGTACTTC
>TRBV29-1|.|.|TRBJ1-6
CSVRVNYNSPLHF
TGCAGCGTGCGGGTAAATTATAATTCACCCCTCCACTTT
>TRBV19|.|.|TRBJ1-3
CASSAMWTQKNTIYF
TGTGCCAGTAGTGCAATGTGGACTCAGAAAAACACCATATATTTT
>TRBV9|.|TRBD1|TRBJ1-3
CASSNGQVKSGNTIYF
TGTGCCAGCAGCAATGGACAGGTGAAGTCTGGAAACACCATATATTTT
>TRBV7-9|.|TRBD1|TRBJ1-5
CASGLGQVSNQPQHF
TGTGCCAGCGGACTCGGACAGGTTAGCAATCAGCCCCAGCATTTT
>TRBV12-3/TRBV12-4|.|.|TRBJ2-6
CALSGANVLTF
TGTGCCTTATCTGGGGCCAACGTCCTGACTTTC
>TRBV18|.|.|TRBJ2-3
CASSPLKGISTDTQYF
TGTGCCAGCTCACCTCTAAAGGGGATAAGCACAGATACGCAGTATTTT
>TRBV7-8|.|TRBD1|TRBJ1-2
CASSSQTGTGGVNYGYTF
TGTGCCAGCAGCTCCCAAACAGGGACAGGGGGAGTTAACTATGGCTACACCTTC
>TRBV9|.|TRBD1|TRBJ2-3
CASSVVAGGVTDTQYF
TGTGCCAGCAGCGTAGTAGCAGGGGGCGTTACAGATACGCAGTATTTT
>TRBV9|.|.|TRBJ2-7
CASSVSEGREQYF
TGTGCCAGCAGCGTATCGGAGGGGAGGGAGCAGTACTTC
>TRBV4-1|once|TRBD1|TRBJ1-4
CASSPTGALGQKLFF
TGCGCCAGCAGCCCCACAGGGGCCCTCGGCCAAAAACTGTTTTTT
>TRBV7-9|once|.|TRBJ2-5
CASSRKTGGGETQYF
TGTGCCAGCAGCAGAAAGACAGGCGGTGGGGAGACCCAGTACTTC
>TRBV2|.|.|TRBJ2-3
CASIEGHGTDTQYF
TGTGCCAGCATTGAGGGCCACGGCACAGATACGCAGTATTTT
>TRBV15|.|.|TRBJ1-1
CAASRGNRVTEAFF
TGTGCCGCCAGCAGAGGTAACAGGGTAACTGAAGCTTTCTTT
>TRBV6-4|.|.|TRBJ1-5
CASSDCRAGRNSNQPQHF
TGTGCCAGCAGTGACTGTAGGGCAGGGCGAAATAGCAATCAGCCCCAGCATTTT
>TRBV6-5|.|TRBD2|TRBJ2-5
CASTASGSSETQYF
TGTGCCAGCACGGCTAGCGGGAGTTCCGAGACCCAGTACTTC
>TRBV6-2/TRBV6-3|.|TRBD1|TRBJ1-2
CASSYRQGNYGYTF
TGTGCCAGCAGTTACCGACAGGGGAACTATGGCTACACCTTC
>TRBV2|.|.|TRBJ1-3
CASSSARGGNTIYF
TGTGCCAGCAGTTCGGCCAGGGGAGGAAACACCATATATTTT
>TRBV3-1/TRBV3-2|.|.|TRBJ1-6
CASSQAGNSPLHF
TGTGCCAGCAGCCAAGCAGGGAATTCACCCCTCCACTTT
>TRBV2|.|.|TRBJ2-2
CASKGLGNTGELFF
TGTGCCAGCAAGGGGCTGGGGAACACCGGGGAGCTGTTTTTT
>TRBV6-1|.|.|TRBJ1-2
CASSEPGRGGYTF
TGTGCCAGCAGTGAGCCGGGGCGGGGTGGCTACACCTTC
>TRBV28|.|.|TRBJ1-5
CASSLPSGQNQPQHF
TGTGCCAGCAGTTTACCCAGCGGTCAGAATCAGCCCCAGCATTTT
>TRBV27|.|.|TRBJ1-2
CASSFYRDYGYTF
TGTGCCAGCAGTTTCTACAGGGACTATGGCTACACCTTC
>TRBV7-2|.|TRBD1|TRBJ1-1
CASSLMGQLNTEAFF
TGTGCCAGCAGCTTAATGGGACAGCTGAACACTGAAGCTTTCTTT
>TRBV19|once|.|TRBJ2-6
CATRGSDRISGANVLTF
TGTGCGACTAGGGGCAGTGATAGAATCTCTGGGGCCAACGTCCTGACTTTC
>TRBV9|.|TRBD1|TRBJ1-1
CASSAGGRTEAFF
TGTGCCAGCAGCGCAGGGGGTAGGACTGAAGCTTTCTTT
>TRBV11-2|once|TRBD1|TRBJ1-1
CASSSRQGREAFF
TGTGCCAGCAGCTCCCGACAGGGACGGGAAGCTTTCTTT